This is a list of T cell receptor beta chains from one sample in a study of blood T cell repertoires in COVID-19. The repertoire was sequenced with immunoSEQ multiplex PCR; TCRdb's copy has only in-frame clones and lacks some. The data hold roughly 100,000 clones, with approximately 88% observed a single time. The material sequenced was peripheral blood. The receptors derive from a human donor in a cohort sampled during active COVID-19. The CDR3 runs from the conserved cysteine through the conserved F or W. D genes are given only for firm matches. Rows give clone size only sometimes, using once, few, many, or a class for an expanded clone.

V gene	clone size	J gene	D gene	CDR3 protein	CDR3 DNA
TRBV7-2	NA	TRBJ2-5	NA	CASSLVSGETQYF	TGTGCCAGCAGCTTAGTGAGTGGAGAGACCCAGTACTTC
TRBV7-9	NA	TRBJ2-7	NA	CASSLGTDFAYEQYF	TGTGCCAGCAGCTTAGGGACGGACTTTGCCTACGAGCAGTACTTC
TRBV7-8	NA	TRBJ2-5	NA	CASSAIDRIQETQYF	TGTGCCAGCAGCGCCATCGACAGGATCCAAGAGACCCAGTACTTC
TRBV28	NA	TRBJ1-1	NA	CASSSDRGSVNTEAFF	TGTGCCAGCAGTTCCGATAGGGGCTCTGTGAACACTGAAGCTTTCTTT
TRBV7-2	medium-sized	TRBJ2-7	TRBD1	CASRQQAGGSYEQYF	TGTGCCAGCAGGCAGCAGGCAGGGGGCAGCTACGAGCAGTACTTC
TRBV10-2	NA	TRBJ1-2	NA	CASSLLSGGYGYTF	TGCGCCAGCTCACTTTTAAGTGGAGGCTATGGCTACACCTTC
TRBV21-1	NA	TRBJ1-1	NA	CASSKVGDPDRGKFTEAFF	TGTGCCAGCAGCAAAGTCGGGGACCCCGACAGGGGGAAATTTACTGAAGCTTTCTTT
TRBV7-6	NA	TRBJ2-7	TRBD1	CASSLVGDSSYEQYF	TGTGCCAGCAGCTTAGTTGGGGACAGTTCCTACGAGCAGTACTTC
TRBV9	NA	TRBJ2-2	TRBD2	CASTGGDGVLFF	TGTGCCAGCACCGGGGGGGACGGGGTCCTGTTTTTT
TRBV6-5	NA	TRBJ1-5	TRBD1	CASRRDRALNQPQHF	TGTGCCAGCAGAAGGGACAGGGCCTTGAATCAGCCCCAGCATTTT
TRBV7-2	NA	TRBJ2-6	TRBD2	CASSTGGAGANVLTF	TGTGCCAGCAGCACCGGGGGGGCTGGGGCCAACGTCCTGACTTTC
TRBV20-1	NA	TRBJ2-3	TRBD2	CSASVGGGRRNTQYF	TGCAGTGCTAGTGTTGGCGGGGGTAGGCGGAATACGCAGTATTTT
TRBV7-3	few	TRBJ1-6	TRBD1	CASSLSHRGSPLHF	TGTGCCAGCAGCTTATCCCACAGGGGCTCACCCCTCCACTTT
TRBV7-2	few	TRBJ2-7	NA	CASSPSYEQYF	TGTGCCAGCAGCCCGTCCTACGAGCAGTACTTC
TRBV28	NA	TRBJ1-1	NA	CASSLRSTNTEAFF	TGTGCCAGCAGTTTAAGGAGTACTAACACTGAAGCTTTCTTT
TRBV19	NA	TRBJ2-5	TRBD2	CASKGLAGKETQYF	TGTGCCAGTAAAGGACTAGCGGGTAAAGAGACCCAGTACTTC
TRBV6-2/TRBV6-3	NA	TRBJ1-2	NA	CASSYSVRTVANYGYTF	TGTGCCAGCAGTTACTCGGTTCGGACAGTCGCTAACTATGGCTACACCTTC
TRBV18	NA	TRBJ2-1	NA	CASSLMSGNEQFF	TGTGCCAGCTCACTTATGTCCGGGAATGAGCAGTTCTTC
TRBV4-2	NA	TRBJ2-2	NA	CASSQASGELFF	TGTGCCAGCAGCCAAGCCAGCGGGGAGCTGTTTTTT
TRBV5-1	NA	TRBJ2-2	NA	CASSLITNTGELFF	TGCGCCAGCAGCTTGATTACGAACACCGGGGAGCTGTTTTTT
TRBV6-2/TRBV6-3	NA	TRBJ2-4	NA	CASSTYRVLAKNIQYF	TGTGCCAGCAGTACCTACAGGGTCCTAGCCAAAAACATTCAGTACTTC
TRBV11-1	NA	TRBJ2-7	NA	CASSLVSGYEQYF	TGTGCCAGCAGCTTAGTCTCGGGGTACGAGCAGTACTTC
TRBV7-6	NA	TRBJ2-5	TRBD2	CASSRLAGGAETQYF	TGTGCCAGCAGTCGGCTAGCGGGGGGAGCGGAGACCCAGTACTTC
TRBV3-1/TRBV3-2	NA	TRBJ2-2	TRBD1	CASSIQGGNTGELFF	TGTGCCAGCAGCATACAGGGGGGGAACACCGGGGAGCTGTTTTTT
TRBV12-3/TRBV12-4	NA	TRBJ2-7	TRBD2	CATGTSGTYEQYF	TGTGCCACCGGGACTAGCGGGACCTACGAGCAGTACTTC
TRBV9	NA	TRBJ2-1	TRBD2	CASSDQGTSYNEQFF	TGTGCCAGCAGCGACCAAGGGACTAGCTACAATGAGCAGTTCTTC
TRBV19	NA	TRBJ1-4	TRBD1	CASSHEAGGTTNEKLFF	TGTGCCAGTAGCCACGAGGCAGGGGGCACAACTAATGAAAAACTGTTTTTT
TRBV2	NA	TRBJ2-3	TRBD2	CASSYLAGPSTDTQYF	TGTGCCAGCAGTTATCTAGCGGGTCCTAGCACAGATACGCAGTATTTT
TRBV5-4	NA	TRBJ2-7	NA	CASSSTGLGGYEQYF	TGTGCCAGCAGTTCGACTGGACTGGGGGGTTACGAGCAGTACTTC
TRBV6-2/TRBV6-3	NA	TRBJ2-5	TRBD2	CASSSGGAPTSRETQYF	TGTGCCAGCAGCTCAGGTGGGGCCCCGACTAGCAGAGAGACCCAGTACTTC
TRBV5-5	NA	TRBJ1-4	TRBD1	CASSLSIRTGLYEKLFF	TGTGCCAGCAGCTTGTCCATACGGACAGGACTCTATGAAAAACTGTTTTTT
TRBV2	NA	TRBJ1-6	NA	CASSDLVAGPSSYNSPLHF	TGTGCCAGCAGTGATTTGGTGGCAGGGCCAAGCTCCTATAATTCACCCCTCCACTTT
TRBV27	NA	TRBJ2-2	NA	CASGLVGGADTGELFF	TGTGCCAGCGGACTGGTTGGGGGGGCCGACACCGGGGAGCTGTTTTTT
TRBV2	NA	TRBJ2-1	TRBD1	CASSAQQGAESEQFF	TGTGCCAGCAGTGCTCAACAGGGGGCGGAATCTGAGCAGTTCTTC
TRBV2	NA	TRBJ2-1	TRBD1	CASSGQFSLSYNEQFF	TGTGCCAGCTCGGGACAGTTTTCCCTATCCTACAATGAGCAGTTCTTC
TRBV11-2	few	TRBJ1-2	NA	CASSLVQGWNYGYTF	TGTGCCAGCAGCTTAGTACAGGGCTGGAACTATGGCTACACCTTC
TRBV28	few	TRBJ1-5	NA	CASSLEGKAGGQPQHF	TGTGCCAGCAGCTTAGAGGGAAAGGCGGGAGGCCAGCCCCAGCATTTT
TRBV28	NA	TRBJ1-4	NA	CASRPGAGGEKLFF	TGTGCCAGCAGACCAGGGGCAGGCGGAGAAAAACTGTTTTTT
TRBV4-1	NA	TRBJ1-1	NA	CASSLNGGVAEAFF	TGCGCCAGCAGCCTAAACGGGGGGGTTGCTGAAGCTTTCTTT
TRBV7-9	few	TRBJ1-6	NA	CASSFDPGGNSPLHF	TGTGCCAGCAGCTTCGATCCCGGGGGTAATTCACCCCTCCACTTT
TRBV18	once	TRBJ1-5	NA	CASSPSGYSNQPQHF	TGTGCCAGCTCACCAAGCGGATATAGCAATCAGCCCCAGCATTTT
TRBV6-2/TRBV6-3	NA	TRBJ2-3	NA	CASSSRSVQGTDTQYF	TGTGCCAGCAGTTCGAGATCGGTACAGGGCACAGATACGCAGTATTTT